The source of this TCR beta chain is a study of blood T cell repertoires in COVID-19. Study information: Samples came from the United States, Italy and Spain, spanning acute and convalescent COVID-19. T cells, B-cell-depleted T cells, or PBMCs provided the cDNA or gDNA that served as material.

This clone was detected once. There are 13 residues in the CDR3. V lost 8 bases, J lost 0 bases, and 3 bases stayed unmatched. CDR1 is SNHLY and CDR2 is FYNNEI in the germline V gene. Method: immunoSEQ multiplex PCR; TCRdb's copy keeps in-frame clones and lacks some. The table records about 320,000 clones, 90% of them present only once. Donors were grouped by their self-reported clinical history. This chain uses TRBV2 with TRBJ1-1, with TRBD1 matching 7 bases. This receptor was obtained from a woman aged 25 to 39 who had been exposed to COVID-19. The sequenced material came from PBMCs or T cells enriched from blood (not recorded which). CDR3 DNA sequence: TGTGCCAGCCAGGGGGAGGTGAACACTGAAGCTTTCTTT. Translating gives CASQGEVNTEAFF.